The clone carrying this TCR beta chain was recorded a few times. This entry comes from a study of blood T cell repertoires in COVID-19. Study-wide context: The United States, Italy and Spain were the sources of the acute and convalescent COVID-19 samples. The cDNA or gDNA used as material had been derived from T cells, B-cell-depleted T cells, or PBMCs.

Original methodology: From reference gene primer amplification, estimates of nucleated cell counts were derived. Libraries were prepared by immunoSEQ multiplex PCR; TCRdb keeps only in-frame clonotypes and omits some of them. The V and J calls and the clone size are those of that table, but D and trimming were determined from the DNA. There are over 110,000 clones in the sample; approximately 90% occur only once, and 25% to 30% lies in the top ten. Trimming cost V 6 bases and J 2 bases, with 4 bases left between them. The germline CDR1 and CDR2 sequences are MGHDK and SYGVNS. The CDR3 has 11 amino acids.

The receptor was isolated from a human donor in a cohort sampled during active COVID-19. Sequenced input: peripheral blood. The chain employs TRBV25-1 and TRBJ1-2; D gene unclear. The CDR3 nucleotides are TGTGCCAGCAGCTTAAACTATGGCTACACCTTC. Protein: CASSLNYGYTF.